This TCR beta chain derives from a study of shared clonotypes between healthy human individuals. Naivety among CD8 cells was defined by CD45RO negativity and positive CCR7 selection, thereby excluding terminally differentiated effector memory CD45RA+ cells. The material for each subset, its genomic DNA, was split evenly across several immunoSEQ plates. Produced via immunoSEQ multiplex PCR; TCRdb's table is partial and in-frame only. This repertoire shows some 600,000 clones, roughly 96% found once; its top ten account for more than 0.085%. Trimming stripped 5 bases from V and 3 bases from J, with 19 bases between. Germline assignment: CDR1 SEHNR and CDR2 FQNEAQ (reference sequence). The CDR3 consists of 16 residues.

The TCR originated in a woman aged 25 to 45 in good health. The specimen sequenced was naive CD8+ T cells sorted from blood. The V call is TRBV7-9, the J call TRBJ2-5; maybe TRBD1 (6 bases). CDR3 region: CASSIRAYRVEETQYF. The CDR3 DNA is TGTGCCAGCAGCATTAGGGCATACAGGGTCGAAGAGACCCAGTACTTC.